Reported below is one TCR beta chain. Its antigen is not known. The germline V gene encodes CDR1 SGHVT and CDR2 SQSDAQ. Trimming pared 10 bases from V and 2 bases from J, leaving 9 bases between. This CDR3 contains 11 residues. In TCRdb, the reads were re-called with MiXCR into one record per CDR3 protein. Of tens of thousands of distinct CDR3 sequences listed, roughly a fifth were seen once; the top ten hold about 30%. This record belongs to a study of T cell repertoires in cytomegalovirus infection. Across the whole study: The authors relied on CMV epitopes, both recently identified HLA-C-restricted and well-studied HLA-B-restricted. Matching HLA type and CMV infection were both indicated by public TCR beta signatures. Study results and limitations: Carriage of CMV together with the relevant HLA was identifiable through cumulative public TCR beta family frequency.

This sample comprised CD8+ T cells from cultured PBMCs, obtained from culture after CMV antigen stimulation. The chain links TRBV7-4 to TRBJ2-7; perhaps D is TRBD1 or TRBD2 (5 bases each). This sequence was found in a human donor in good health (CMV status not recorded). Some clones in this sample may be carry-over from other donors' samples. Here the CDR3 DNA reads TGTGCCACGGGGCCCACCTACGAGCAGTACTTC. It translates to CATGPTYEQYF. The variable domain in full, with the rest retrieved from reference TRBV7-4 and TRBJ2-7, is GAGVSQSPRYKVAKRGRDVALRCDSISGHVTLYWYRQTLGQGSEVLTYSQSDAQRDKSGRPSGRFSAERPERSVSTLKIQRTEQGDSAVYLCATGPTYEQYFGPGTRLTVT.